The 8 T cell receptor beta chains reported below all come from one sample, sequenced in a study of blood T cell repertoires in COVID-19 (dated by TCRdb to the early 2020s). The method behind the library was the immunoSEQ multiplex PCR assay. The immuneACCESS repertoire file appears here via TCRdb, limited to in-frame rearrangements. These files lack a portion of the clones; in checked studies, under half of the deficit traces to unresolved V genes, and the cause of the others is not known. The sample table holds around 45,000 clones, of which about 90% were seen once. The ten most abundant clones make up 8.5% to 10% of the sample. Sequenced input: peripheral blood. Receptor source: a human donor in a cohort sampled during active COVID-19.

V gene TRBV2 combines with J gene TRBJ2-5, with D possibly TRBD1 on 6 matching bases. The germline V gene has CDR1 SNHLY and CDR2 FYNNEI. The CDR3 is 13 residues long. The V end was cut by 7 bases, the J end by 4 bases, with 13 bases between. DNA for the CDR3: TGTGCCAGCATCCTACAGGGAGTAGAGACCCAGTACTTC. Translation gives CASILQGVETQYF.

CDR3: CASSESHRVTTPYNEQFF. The CDR3 coding sequence is TGTGCCAGCAGTGAAAGTCATCGGGTGACTACTCCCTACAATGAGCAGTTCTTC. This rearrangement joins TRBV6-1 to TRBJ2-1, with a possible D match to TRBD2 (5 bases). The CDR3 sequence is 18 residues long. The germline V gene has CDR1 MNHNS and CDR2 SASEGT. V lost 2 bases and J 2 bases, leaving 19 bases between the germline ends.

This chain uses TRBV3-1 (or the pseudogene TRBV3-2) with TRBJ1-1; D is possibly TRBD1 (5 bases). This CDR3 is built from 11 residues. The germline V gene encodes CDR1 LGHDT and CDR2 YNNKEL (reference sequence). V lost 4 bases and J 12 bases, leaving 12 bases between the germline ends. This chain's CDR3 is CASSRESGTFF. The CDR3 coding sequence is TGTGCCAGCAGCCGTGAGTCAGGGACTTTCTTT.

The sample holds a few counts of this clone. The chain couples TRBV6-6 to TRBJ1-5; perhaps TRBD1 as D (5 bases). V lost 5 bases and J 2 bases, leaving 13 bases between the germline ends. This CDR3 is 15 amino acids long. Germline CDR1 and CDR2: MNHNY and SVGAGI (reference sequence). Written as DNA, the CDR3 is TGTGCCAGCAGTGGGGGGGATAGTGGCAATCAGCCCCAGCATTTT. Its translation: CASSGGDSGNQPQHF.

This clone was counted a single time. The chain is built from TRBV3-1 (or the pseudogene TRBV3-2) and TRBJ2-7; a weak D match, TRBD2 (5 bases). Trimming stripped 0 bases from V and 7 bases from J, with 16 bases between. The V gene's germline CDR1 is LGHDT and CDR2 YNNKEL (reference sequence). This CDR3 spans 15 amino acids. The CDR3 sequence: CASSQDVTRVWEQYF. The CDR3 DNA reads TGTGCCAGCAGCCAAGATGTTACGAGGGTATGGGAGCAGTACTTC.

The chain is built from TRBV4-1 and TRBJ1-4; TRBD1 agrees at 10 bases. The CDR3 extends over 15 amino acids. Germline CDR1 and CDR2: MGHRA and YSYEKL. Trimming at V came to 3 bases and at J to 5 bases, leaving 3 bases not matched to a gene. The CDR3 nucleotides are TGCGCCAGCAGCCAGCCGGGACAGGGGAATGAAAAACTGTTTTTT. Translation: CASSQPGQGNEKLFF.

CDR3 amino acids: CASSTYGTSGYNEQFF. CDR3 sequence (DNA): TGTGCCAGCTCAACATATGGGACTAGCGGCTACAATGAGCAGTTCTTC. The chain links TRBV18 to TRBJ2-1; 11 nucleotides line up with TRBD2. Germline V gene lookup returns CDR1 KGHSH and CDR2 LQKENI. CDR3 length: 16 amino acids. V dropped 5 bases and J dropped 3; count of bases not matched to a gene: 6.

The J gene is TRBJ1-6, the V gene TRBV3-1 (or the pseudogene TRBV3-2), with unresolved D. CDR1 and CDR2 (germline): LGHDT, YNNKEL (reference sequence). Trimming stripped 1 base from V and 10 bases from J, with 11 bases between. This CDR3 has 14 residues. CDR3 coding DNA: TGTGCCAGCAGCCAAGTCGAGGTACGATCACCCCTCCACTTT. Protein product: CASSQVEVRSPLHF.